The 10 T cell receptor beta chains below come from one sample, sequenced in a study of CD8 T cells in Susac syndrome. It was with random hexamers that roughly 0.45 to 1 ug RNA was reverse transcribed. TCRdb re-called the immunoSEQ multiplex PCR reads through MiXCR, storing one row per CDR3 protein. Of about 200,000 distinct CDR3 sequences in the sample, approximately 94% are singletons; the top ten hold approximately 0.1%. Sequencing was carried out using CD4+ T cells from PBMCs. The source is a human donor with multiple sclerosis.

CDR3 bases: TGTGCCAGCAGCTGGACAGTGGAAATTTCGAACACTGAAGCTTTCTTT. It encodes CASSWTVEISNTEAFF. V usage is TRBV6-2 or TRBV6-3 and J usage is TRBJ1-1; D is perhaps TRBD1 (6 bases). Per the germline V gene, CDR1 is MNHEY and CDR2 is SVGEGT. The CDR3 runs 16 residues. V lost 6 bases and J lost 1, with 18 bases in between.

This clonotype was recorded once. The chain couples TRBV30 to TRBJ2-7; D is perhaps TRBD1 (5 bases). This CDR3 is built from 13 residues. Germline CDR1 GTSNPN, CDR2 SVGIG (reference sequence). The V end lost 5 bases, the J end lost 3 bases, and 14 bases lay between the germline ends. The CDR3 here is CAWGQKIVYEQYF. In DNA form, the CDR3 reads TGTGCCTGGGGACAAAAGATAGTCTACGAGCAGTACTTC. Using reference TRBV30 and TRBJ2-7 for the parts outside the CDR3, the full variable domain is SQTIHQWPATLVQPVGSPLSLECTVEGTSNPNLYWYRQAAGRGLQLLFYSVGIGQISSEVPQNLSASRPQDRQFILSSKKLLLSDSGFYLCAWGQKIVYEQYFGPGTRLTVT.

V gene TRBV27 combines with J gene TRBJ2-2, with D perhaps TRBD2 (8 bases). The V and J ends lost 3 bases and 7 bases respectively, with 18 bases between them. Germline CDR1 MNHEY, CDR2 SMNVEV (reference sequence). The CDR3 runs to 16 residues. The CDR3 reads CASSFHGRGLVGELFF. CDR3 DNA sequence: TGTGCCAGCAGTTTCCACGGGAGGGGGCTCGTCGGGGAGCTGTTTTTT.

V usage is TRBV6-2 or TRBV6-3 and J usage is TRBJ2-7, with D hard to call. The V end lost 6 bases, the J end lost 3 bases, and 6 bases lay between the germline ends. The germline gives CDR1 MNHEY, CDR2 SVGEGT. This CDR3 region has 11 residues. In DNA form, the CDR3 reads TGTGCCAGCAGAGATGTCTACGAGCAGTACTTC. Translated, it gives CASRDVYEQYF.

CDR3 bases: TGTGCCAGCAGCGCCAGCCTTTCTAGCACAGATACGCAGTATTTT. Its protein is CASSASLSSTDTQYF. J is TRBJ2-3 and V is TRBV9; D ambiguous. Germline lookup yields CDR1 SGDLS and CDR2 YYNGEE. CDR3 length equals 15 residues. Trimming took off 3 bases at V and 0 bases at J, with 11 bases between the two ends.

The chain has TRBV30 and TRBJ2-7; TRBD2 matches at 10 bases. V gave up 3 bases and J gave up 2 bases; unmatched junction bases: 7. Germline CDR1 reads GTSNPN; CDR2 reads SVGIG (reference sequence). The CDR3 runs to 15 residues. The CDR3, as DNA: TGTGCCTGGAGACCCCTTAGCGGGGGGCCCTACGAGCAGTACTTC. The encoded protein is CAWRPLSGGPYEQYF.

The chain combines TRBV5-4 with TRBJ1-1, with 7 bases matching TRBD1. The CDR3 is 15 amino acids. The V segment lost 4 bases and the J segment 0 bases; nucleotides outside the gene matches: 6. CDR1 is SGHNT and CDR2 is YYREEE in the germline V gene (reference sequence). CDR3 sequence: CASSLQGTVNTEAFF. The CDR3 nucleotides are TGTGCCAGCAGCCTTCAGGGGACAGTGAACACTGAAGCTTTCTTT.

CDR3 in DNA: TGTGCCAGCAGCAGGGGCGGGATTATGGAGACCCAGTACTTC. Protein: CASSRGGIMETQYF. This chain joins TRBV7-9 and TRBJ2-5; tentatively, D is TRBD2 (6 bases). CDR3 size: 14 residues. From germline, CDR1 is SEHNR and CDR2 FQNEAQ (reference sequence). Trimming shortened V by 5 bases and J by 5 bases, and 15 bases separated the two germline ends.

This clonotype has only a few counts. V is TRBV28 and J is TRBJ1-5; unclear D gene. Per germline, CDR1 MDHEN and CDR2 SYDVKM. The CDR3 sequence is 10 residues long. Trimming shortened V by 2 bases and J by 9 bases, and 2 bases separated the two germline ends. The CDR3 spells CASSLRPQHF. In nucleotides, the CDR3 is TGTGCCAGCAGTTTACGGCCCCAGCATTTT.

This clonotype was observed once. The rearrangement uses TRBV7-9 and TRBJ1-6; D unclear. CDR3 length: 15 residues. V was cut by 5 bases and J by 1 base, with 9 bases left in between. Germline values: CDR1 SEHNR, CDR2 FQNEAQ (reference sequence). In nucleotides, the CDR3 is TGTGCCAGCAGCCGCTGGGAATCCTATAATTCACCCCTCCACTTT. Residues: CASSRWESYNSPLHF.